This T cell receptor (beta chain) derives from a study of blood T cell repertoires in COVID-19. Study-level information: Sources were T cells, B-cell-depleted T cells, or PBMCs; the material itself was cDNA or gDNA.

Produced via immunoSEQ multiplex PCR; TCRdb's table is partial and in-frame only. The sample comprises 200,000 to 250,000 clones, roughly four fifths of which are singletons, and about 3.7% rests with the top ten. Participants spanned ages about 18 to 89 years and resided in roughly 26 US areas. Clinical histories supplied by participants themselves formed the basis of cohort assignment. Among Cohort 3 donors, those recovered had two negative PCRs, clearance, or symptom resolution. Trimming took off 8 bases at V and 6 bases at J, with 18 bases between the two ends. There are 14 residues in the CDR3. Per germline, CDR1 SNHLY and CDR2 FYNNEI.

This clonotype was sampled from a woman aged 55-75 years who had recovered from COVID-19. The rearrangement uses TRBV2 and TRBJ2-3, with D tentatively TRBD2 (6 bases). Sequencing used PBMCs or T cells enriched from blood (not recorded which). CDR3 coding DNA: TGTGCCAGCCGATACGAAGGGACTGCGGATACGCAGTATTTT. This codes for CASRYEGTADTQYF.